This T cell receptor beta chain was captured in a study of blood T cell repertoires in COVID-19. Across the whole study: Material from acute and convalescent COVID-19 was sourced from the United States, Italy and Spain.

In this sample, this clone turned up a few times. Enrollees, about 18 to 100 years old, lived in approximately 25 US areas. Participant-given clinical history determined each cohort assignment. As handled by the study authors: Amplification with reference gene primers provided the estimates of nucleated cell counts. Repertoires were generated with immunoSEQ multiplex PCR, while TCRdb's copy carries only in-frame clones and drops some. V, J and clone size are those of that table, while D and trimming were read from the DNA. Of 88,000 or so clones listed, approximately 90% are singletons. CDR3 length: 13 amino acids. V lost 4 bases, J lost 3 bases, and 9 bases lay in between. Looked up from germline, CDR1 is SGHVS and CDR2 is FQNEAQ.

The sequence derives from a woman in her forties or fifties with acute COVID-19. The J gene is TRBJ1-2, the V gene TRBV7-8; D is unresolved. The sequenced sample was PBMCs or T cells enriched from blood (not recorded which). CDR3 coding DNA: TGTGCCAGCAGCTCAGAGGTATACTATGGCTACACCTTC. This encodes CASSSEVYYGYTF.